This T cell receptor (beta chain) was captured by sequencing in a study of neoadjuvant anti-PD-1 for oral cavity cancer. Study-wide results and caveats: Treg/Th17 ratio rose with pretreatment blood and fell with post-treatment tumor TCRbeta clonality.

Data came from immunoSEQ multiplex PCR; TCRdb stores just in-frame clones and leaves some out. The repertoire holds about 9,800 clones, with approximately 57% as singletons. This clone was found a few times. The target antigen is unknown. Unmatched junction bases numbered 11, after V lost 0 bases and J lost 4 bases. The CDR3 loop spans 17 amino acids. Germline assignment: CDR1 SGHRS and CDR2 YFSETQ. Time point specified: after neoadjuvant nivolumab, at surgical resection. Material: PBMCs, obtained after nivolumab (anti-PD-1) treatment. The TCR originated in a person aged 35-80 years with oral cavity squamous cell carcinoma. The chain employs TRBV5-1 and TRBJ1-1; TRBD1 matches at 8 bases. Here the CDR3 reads CASSLANRGNLFTEAFF. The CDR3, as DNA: TGCGCCAGCAGCTTGGCCAACAGGGGGAATCTGTTCACTGAAGCTTTCTTT.